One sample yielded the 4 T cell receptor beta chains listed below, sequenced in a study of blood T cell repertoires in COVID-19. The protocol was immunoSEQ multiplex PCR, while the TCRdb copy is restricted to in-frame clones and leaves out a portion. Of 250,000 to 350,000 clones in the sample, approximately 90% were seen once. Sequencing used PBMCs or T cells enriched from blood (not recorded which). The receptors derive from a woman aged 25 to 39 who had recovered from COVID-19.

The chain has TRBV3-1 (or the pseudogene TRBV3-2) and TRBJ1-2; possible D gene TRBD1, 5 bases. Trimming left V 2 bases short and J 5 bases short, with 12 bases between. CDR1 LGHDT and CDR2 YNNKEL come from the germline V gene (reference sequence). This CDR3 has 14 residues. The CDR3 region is CASSQQGGVYGYTF. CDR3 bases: TGTGCCAGCAGCCAACAGGGTGGGGTGTATGGCTACACCTTC.

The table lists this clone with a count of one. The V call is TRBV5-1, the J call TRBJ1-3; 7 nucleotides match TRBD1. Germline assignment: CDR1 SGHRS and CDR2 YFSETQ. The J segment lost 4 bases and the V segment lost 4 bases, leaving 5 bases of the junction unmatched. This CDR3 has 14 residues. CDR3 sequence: CASSPTGVGNTIYF. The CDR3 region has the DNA TGCGCCAGCAGCCCAACAGGGGTAGGAAACACCATATATTTT.

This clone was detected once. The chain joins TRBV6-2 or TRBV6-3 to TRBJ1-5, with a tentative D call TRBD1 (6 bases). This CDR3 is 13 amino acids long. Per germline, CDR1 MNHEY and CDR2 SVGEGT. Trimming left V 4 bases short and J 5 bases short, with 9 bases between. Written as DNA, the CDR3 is TGTGCCAGCAGTTCTTACAGGGATCAGCCCCAGCATTTT. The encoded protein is CASSSYRDQPQHF.

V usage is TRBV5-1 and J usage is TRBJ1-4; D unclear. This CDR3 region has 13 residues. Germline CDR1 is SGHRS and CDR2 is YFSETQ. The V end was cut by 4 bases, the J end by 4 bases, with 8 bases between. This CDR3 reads CASSPEINEKLFF. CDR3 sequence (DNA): TGCGCCAGCAGCCCCGAGATTAATGAAAAACTGTTTTTT.